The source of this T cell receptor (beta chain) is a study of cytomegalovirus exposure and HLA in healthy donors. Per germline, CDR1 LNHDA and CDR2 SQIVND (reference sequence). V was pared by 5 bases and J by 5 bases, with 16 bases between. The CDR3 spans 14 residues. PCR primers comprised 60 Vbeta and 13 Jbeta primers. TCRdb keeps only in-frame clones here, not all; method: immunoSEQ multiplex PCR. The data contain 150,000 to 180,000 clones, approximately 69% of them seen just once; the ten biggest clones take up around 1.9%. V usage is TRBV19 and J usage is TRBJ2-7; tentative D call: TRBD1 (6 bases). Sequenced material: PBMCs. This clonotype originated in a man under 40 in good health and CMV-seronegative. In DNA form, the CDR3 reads TGTGCCAGTAGTCGGCGACAGGTTATCGACGAGCAGTACTTC. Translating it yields CASSRRQVIDEQYF.